These 10 T cell receptor beta chains share one sample of origin, sequenced in a study of OX40 agonist ivuxolimab in advanced cancers. Data came from immunoSEQ multiplex PCR; TCRdb stores just in-frame clones and leaves some out. The sample consists of tens of thousands of clones, 84% of them appearing once. The sample consisted of CD4+ or CD8+ T cells sorted from blood, taken in a trial of the OX40 agonist ivuxolimab. These receptors were taken from an adult with an advanced solid tumor such as melanoma, head and neck, liver or kidney cancer.

J is TRBJ1-5 and V is TRBV27; the D gene is possibly TRBD1 (5 bases). Trimming removed 6 bases at V and 6 bases at J, with 18 bases between. The CDR3 totals 15 residues. Per the germline V gene, CDR1 is MNHEY and CDR2 is SMNVEV (reference sequence). The CDR3 protein is CASSLTTGNPQPQHF. The CDR3 bases are TGTGCCAGCAGCTTAACTACAGGTAACCCTCAGCCCCAGCATTTT.

This clone has a single count. The chain is built from TRBV7-6 and TRBJ2-1; the D gene is possibly TRBD2 (6 bases). The CDR3 runs to 15 residues. Germline V gene lookup returns CDR1 SGHVS and CDR2 FNYEAQ. Deletions cut 1 base from V and 9 bases from J, with 16 bases between. The CDR3 DNA is TGTGCCAGCAGCTTAGGATCCGGAGGGGCCGGTGAGCAGTTCTTC. Translation: CASSLGSGGAGEQFF. Supplemented by reference TRBV7-6 and TRBJ2-1, the full variable domain reads GAGVSQSPRYKVTKRGQDVALRCDPISGHVSLYWYRQALGQGPEFLTYFNYEAQQDKSGLPNDRFSAERPEGSISTLTIQRTEQRDSAMYRCASSLGSGGAGEQFFGPGTRLTVL.

This clone was counted a few times. This chain's CDR3 is CASSLGTLDAFF. The CDR3 DNA reads TGTGCCAGCAGCTTAGGGACACTTGATGCTTTCTTT. The chain uses TRBV7-9 and TRBJ1-1; possibly TRBD1 for D (5 bases). V dropped 1 base and J dropped 11 bases, with 11 bases sitting between them. Germline assignment: CDR1 SEHNR and CDR2 FQNEAQ (reference sequence). The CDR3 sequence is 12 residues long.

The J gene is TRBJ2-5, the V gene TRBV30; D tentatively reads TRBD1 or TRBD2 (5 bases each). The V end lost 6 bases, the J end lost 4 bases, and 15 bases lay between the germline ends. The CDR3 is made up of 13 amino acids. Germline assignment: CDR1 GTSNPN and CDR2 SVGIG (reference sequence). CDR3 region: CACTRDQLETQYF. The CDR3, as DNA: TGTGCCTGCACCCGGGACCAGTTAGAGACCCAGTACTTC.

The J gene is TRBJ2-3, the V gene TRBV30; perhaps TRBD1 as D (6 bases). Trimming removed 0 bases from V and 2 bases from J, with 12 bases in between. CDR1 is GTSNPN, CDR2 SVGIG, per germline (reference sequence). The CDR3 has 15 residues. The CDR3 DNA reads TGTGCCTGGAGTGTACCTGACAGGTACACAGATACGCAGTATTTT. This encodes CAWSVPDRYTDTQYF.

This clone was seen only a few times. The chain has TRBV7-9 and TRBJ2-1, with D possibly being TRBD2 (5 bases). V was clipped by 8 bases and J by 2 bases, with 16 bases between them. Germline lookup yields CDR1 SEHNR and CDR2 FQNEAQ (reference sequence). The CDR3 totals 15 residues. The CDR3 DNA is TGTGCCAGCTTAAAGGACTTCCCCCCCTACAATGAGCAGTTCTTC. This gives the protein CASLKDFPPYNEQFF.

This chain links TRBV15 with TRBJ1-4; the D gene is possibly TRBD1 (5 bases). CDR3 length: 16 residues. Germline lookup yields CDR1 LNHNV and CDR2 YYDKDF (reference sequence). V was pared by 4 bases and J by 0 bases, with 12 bases between. The CDR3 DNA reads TGTGCCACCAGCAAGAGTCAGGGTGCAACTAATGAAAAACTGTTTTTT. This sequence encodes CATSKSQGATNEKLFF.

This clone was found a few times. This sequence joins TRBV30 and TRBJ1-1; D gene uncertain. Germline lookup yields CDR1 GTSNPN and CDR2 SVGIG (reference sequence). The CDR3 is 13 amino acids. V lost 0 bases to trimming and J lost 3 bases, with 8 bases between them. The CDR3 region has the DNA TGTGCCTGGAGTGTGGTCAGAGACACTGAAGCTTTCTTT. This codes for CAWSVVRDTEAFF.

V usage is TRBV6-6 and J usage is TRBJ2-3, with 7 nucleotides matching TRBD1. The CDR3 contains 15 residues. V was pared by 7 bases and J by 7 bases, with 14 bases of the junction left unmatched. Germline loops: CDR1 MNHNY, CDR2 SVGAGI (reference sequence). This CDR3 reads CASTRRQGDPNTQYF. Written as DNA, the CDR3 is TGTGCCAGCACCCGTCGCCAGGGGGACCCTAATACGCAGTATTTT.

This clone has just a few counts. The gene calls are TRBV6-4 and TRBJ2-2; 8 bases align to TRBD1. CDR1 MRHNA and CDR2 SNTAGT come from the germline V gene. The CDR3 consists of 16 residues. The V gene end was trimmed by 2 bases and the J gene end by 8 bases; junction bases not matched to a gene: 10. The DNA of the CDR3 is TGTGCCAGCAGTGACGAAAGCCAGGGGGCTGGTGGGGAGCTGTTTTTT. Translating it yields CASSDESQGAGGELFF.